These 20 T cell receptor beta chains came from one sample sequenced in a study of CD8+ T cells in alopecia areata. Noted treatment: oral pan-JAK inhibitor, 5-10 mg twice daily. cDNA serving as the sequencing template came from extracted, reverse transcribed RNA. TCRdb keeps only in-frame clones here, not all; method: immunoSEQ multiplex PCR. The data show 80,000 to 95,000 clones, about 40% seen once. This specimen consisted of CD8+ T cells sorted from blood, obtained at week 24, from a patient treated with tofacitinib. The origin of the receptors is a human donor with alopecia areata.

The chain has TRBV6-6 and TRBJ2-2; 11 bases agree with TRBD1. The CDR3 is 15 residues long. V shed 6 bases, J shed 5 bases, and the junction held 5 bases outside the gene matches. The germline V gene has CDR1 MNHNY and CDR2 SVGAGI (reference sequence). The CDR3 DNA is TGTGCCAGCAGACCTGGACAGGGGGCTACCGGGGAGCTGTTTTTT. It codes for CASRPGQGATGELFF.

This rearrangement joins TRBV5-1 to TRBJ1-1, with TRBD1 matching 10 bases. The CDR3 is 18 residues long. The J segment lost 4 bases and the V segment lost 2 bases, leaving 14 bases of the junction unmatched. Germline CDR1 and CDR2: SGHRS and YFSETQ. CDR3 protein: CASSLRAQTGGAGTEAFF. The CDR3 DNA is TGCGCCAGCAGCTTACGGGCCCAGACAGGGGGCGCGGGCACTGAAGCTTTCTTT.

The chain is built from TRBV7-9 and TRBJ2-3; maybe TRBD1 (5 bases). Trimming pared 4 bases from V and 4 bases from J, leaving 18 bases between. The CDR3 consists of 16 residues. Germline values: CDR1 SEHNR, CDR2 FQNEAQ (reference sequence). CDR3 nucleotides: TGTGCCAGCAGCTCCCAGGGTCGGGTCTACGCAGATACGCAGTATTTT. Translated: CASSSQGRVYADTQYF.

This clone was observed a few times. The rearrangement joins TRBV2 to TRBJ2-7; D may be TRBD2 (6 bases). The CDR3 is 16 residues long. V lost 4 bases and J 3 bases, leaving 19 bases between the germline ends. Per germline, CDR1 SNHLY and CDR2 FYNNEI. The CDR3: CASSVSTGLVNYEQYF. The CDR3 region has the DNA TGTGCCAGCAGTGTCTCCACGGGACTCGTAAACTACGAGCAGTACTTC.

The CDR3 here is CASSQARGNSGTTDTQYF. CDR3 coding DNA: TGTGCCAGCAGCCAAGCAAGGGGGAATAGCGGGACAACAGATACGCAGTATTTT. The chain has TRBV4-2 and TRBJ2-3; 8 nucleotides match TRBD2. CDR1 and CDR2 from the germline V gene are LGHNA and YNFKEQ. The junction had 12 bases not matched to a gene; V was cut back by 1 base and J by 3 bases. This CDR3 is built from 18 residues.

This clone was counted between two and nine times. Written as DNA, the CDR3 is TGTGCCAGCAGCCGGGAGGGCGTCCAAGAGACCCAGTACTTC. Amino acid sequence: CASSREGVQETQYF. The V call is TRBV9, the J call TRBJ2-5; 8 positions match TRBD2. The CDR3 contains 14 residues. Trimming cost V 4 bases and J 1 base; bases outside gene matches: 3. Germline CDR1 SGDLS, CDR2 YYNGEE.

DNA for the CDR3: TGTGCCAGTAGTCTCCGGGGTCAAGAGACCCAGTACTTC. Protein product: CASSLRGQETQYF. This chain connects TRBV19 to TRBJ2-5; a possible D gene is TRBD2 (5 bases). CDR3 length: 13 amino acids. Per the germline V gene, CDR1 is LNHDA and CDR2 is SQIVND (reference sequence). V was pared by 5 bases and J by 2 bases, with 9 bases between.

The CDR3 spells CASSLWVSQSTDTQYF. In DNA form, the CDR3 reads TGTGCCAGCAGTTTATGGGTCAGTCAGAGCACAGATACGCAGTATTTT. V is TRBV27 and J is TRBJ2-3; D unresolved. The CDR3 consists of 16 residues. Germline values: CDR1 MNHEY, CDR2 SMNVEV (reference sequence). V lost 1 base and J lost 0, with 11 bases in between.

A few counts support this clone. V is TRBV14 and J is TRBJ2-1; a possible D gene is TRBD2 (5 bases). Germline V gene sequence: CDR1 SGHDN, CDR2 FVKESK. V lost 6 bases and J 8 bases, leaving 17 bases between the germline ends. The CDR3 covers 14 residues. The CDR3 sequence is CASRELEEDDEQFF. The CDR3 nucleotides read TGTGCCAGCAGGGAGCTGGAGGAGGACGATGAGCAGTTCTTC.

The sample holds a few counts of this clone. The chain employs TRBV27 and TRBJ1-2; TRBD1 agrees at 7 bases. The length of the CDR3 is 13 residues. V lost 5 bases, J lost 6 bases, and 6 bases stayed unmatched. Germline V gene data show CDR1 as MNHEY and CDR2 as SMNVEV (reference sequence). The DNA of the CDR3 is TGTGCCAGCAGTCAGGGACAGTTGAATGGCTACACCTTC. Translated: CASSQGQLNGYTF.

The sample holds one count of this clone. The V gene is TRBV9, the J gene TRBJ2-3; D is ambiguous. Between the trimmed V and J ends, which lost 3 bases and 6 bases, there was a span of 14 bases. The CDR3 spans 14 residues. CDR1 and CDR2 from the germline V gene are SGDLS and YYNGEE. The CDR3 loop reads CASSAPPTSDTQYF. The CDR3 bases are TGTGCCAGCAGCGCCCCCCCGACCTCGGATACGCAGTATTTT.

Of note for this clone: One junction end does not reproduce the germline sequence, and a read error may be involved. Other DNA sequences in this sample translate to the same CDR3. The chain links TRBV30 to TRBJ1-1; a possible D gene is TRBD1 (6 bases). This CDR3 has 13 amino acids. Germline CDR1 and CDR2: GTSNPN and SVGIG (reference sequence). The CDR3 protein is CAWSEQGYTEAFF. The CDR3 DNA reads as TGCGCCTGGAGTGAACAGGGATACACTGAGGCTTTCTTT. The variable domain in full, completed from reference TRBV30 and TRBJ1-1, reads SQTIHQWPATLVQPVGSPLSLECTVEGTSNPNLYWYRQAAGRGLQLLFYSVGIGQISSEVPQNLSASRPQDRQFILSSKKLLLSDSGFYLCAWSEQGYTEAFFGQGTRLTVV.

This rearrangement joins TRBV2 to TRBJ2-1; D remains unclear. This CDR3 is built from 11 residues. V was cut by 3 bases and J by 5 bases, with 2 bases left in between. Germline V gene sequence: CDR1 SNHLY, CDR2 FYNNEI. The CDR3 sequence: CASSDDNEQFF. CDR3 nucleotides: TGTGCCAGCAGTGACGACAATGAGCAGTTCTTC.

The rearrangement links TRBV6-5 to TRBJ2-1, with D tentatively TRBD1 or TRBD2 (5 bases each). Deletions cut 2 bases from V and 4 bases from J, with 9 bases between. Looked up from germline, CDR1 is MNHEY and CDR2 is SVGAGI. The length of the CDR3 is 14 residues. The CDR3 nucleotides are TGTGCCAGCAGTTACCGGGACGGGTACAATGAGCAGTTCTTC. Translation gives CASSYRDGYNEQFF.

At least ten counts were recorded for this clone. V gene TRBV7-6 combines with J gene TRBJ2-7; weak D call: TRBD1 (5 bases). Germline CDR1 and CDR2: SGHVS and FNYEAQ. The V and J ends lost 7 bases and 6 bases respectively, with 16 bases between them. This CDR3 has 13 amino acids. The CDR3 DNA reads TGTGCCAGCACCCCCTCTGGGGCTCTCGAGCAGTACTTC. This codes for CASTPSGALEQYF.

This clone was observed a few times. The chain employs TRBV27 and TRBJ2-5, with D possibly TRBD2 on 5 matching bases. V lost 2 bases and J 1 base, leaving 8 bases between the germline ends. Germline CDR1 is MNHEY and CDR2 is SMNVEV (reference sequence). The CDR3 contains 14 residues. As DNA, the CDR3 is TGTGCCAGCAGTTTAAGAGGGAGCCAAGAGACCCAGTACTTC. This encodes CASSLRGSQETQYF.

The chain employs TRBV4-2 and TRBJ2-7; 8 bases agree with TRBD1. This CDR3 comprises 15 residues. Trimming at V came to 2 bases and at J to 3 bases, leaving 6 bases not matched to a gene. The germline gives CDR1 LGHNA, CDR2 YNFKEQ. The CDR3 DNA is TGTGCCAGCAGCCAACAGGGACAGGCGGACTACGAGCAGTACTTC. As protein: CASSQQGQADYEQYF.

The V gene is TRBV13, the J gene TRBJ1-2, with TRBD1 as a possible D gene (5 bases). Germline V lookup: CDR1 PRHDT, CDR2 FYEKMQ (reference sequence). Trimming removed 3 bases from V and 4 bases from J, with 9 bases in between. The CDR3 is 13 residues long. The chain's CDR3 is CASSFRGLYGYTF. The DNA of the CDR3 is TGTGCCAGCAGCTTCCGGGGCCTCTATGGCTACACCTTC.

This clone was seen a few times. The chain links TRBV19 to TRBJ1-1, with 9 positions matching TRBD1. CDR3 size: 14 residues. V trimming: 4 bases; J trimming: 5 bases; junction bases outside the gene matches: 5. Germline CDR1 reads LNHDA; CDR2 reads SQIVND (reference sequence). CDR3 sequence reads: CASSNRGRGTEAFF. The CDR3 coding sequence is TGTGCCAGTAGTAACAGGGGGCGGGGGACTGAAGCTTTCTTT. Using reference TRBV19 and TRBJ1-1 for the parts outside the CDR3, the full variable domain is DGGITQSPKYLFRKEGQNVTLSCEQNLNHDAMYWYRQDPGQGLRLIYYSQIVNDFQKGDIAEGYSVSREKKESFPLTVTSAQKNPTAFYLCASSNRGRGTEAFFGQGTRLTVV.

This clone has more than one count but fewer than ten. This chain links TRBV7-9 with TRBJ1-2; no clear D. V lost 5 bases, J lost 4 bases, and 20 bases lay in between. The CDR3 consists of 16 residues. The germline V gene has CDR1 SEHNR and CDR2 FQNEAQ (reference sequence). CDR3 protein: CASSAPPFDRVYGYTF. For the CDR3, the DNA is TGTGCCAGCAGCGCACCCCCTTTCGACCGGGTCTATGGCTACACCTTC.